Below are 30 T cell receptor beta chains sequenced from a single sample in a study of T cells expressing NK-cell markers. No DNA is given; TCRdb re-called the 5' RACE reads and lists each CDR3 protein once. The sample data list 500,000 to 600,000 distinct CDR3 sequences. Sequencing was done on a sample of blood T cells: a sorted CD56 or NKG2C T cell subset, CD4+ or CD8+ T cells, or bulk PBMC T cells (not recorded which). Receptors originate from a man younger than 35 in good health.

This chain uses TRBV7-8 with TRBJ2-3; TCRdb gives TRBD2 as the D gene, but with no DNA this cannot be confirmed. The germline gives CDR1 SGHVS, CDR2 FQNEAQ. The CDR3 is 16 residues long. The CDR3 reads CASSLGRGRSTDTQYF.

The chain carries TRBV6-5 and TRBJ2-1. The CDR3 covers 14 residues. The germline V gene has CDR1 MNHEY and CDR2 SVGAGI. This chain's CDR3 is CASSYLESTGEQFF.

The V gene is TRBV10-2, the J gene TRBJ1-5; the TCRdb D gene call, TRBD1, has no DNA to confirm it. The V gene's germline CDR1 is WSHSY and CDR2 SAAADI. CDR3 length: 18 amino acids. This CDR3 is CASSESLLLDRANQPQHF.

This chain uses TRBV29-1 with TRBJ2-2; TCRdb proposes TRBD1, but this gene call is untestable without DNA. The CDR3 contains 13 residues. Germline assignment: CDR1 SQVTM and CDR2 ANQGSEA. This CDR3 is CSVEVRGLGELFF.

The chain combines TRBV11-2 with TRBJ2-1; TCRdb returns TRBD2, unconfirmable since there is no DNA. The CDR3 consists of 16 residues. CDR1 and CDR2 from the germline V gene are SGHAT and FQNNGV. The CDR3 reads CASSLVAGMLRNEQFF.

V gene TRBV12-1 combines with J gene TRBJ2-7; the D call of TRBD1 rests on TCRdb alone, since no DNA is present to check it. TRBV12-1 is assigned pseudogene status. The CDR3 totals 15 residues. CDR3 loop: CASSSLALQGGKQYF.

V and J are TRBV3-1 and TRBJ2-7; checking the TCRdb D call of TRBD2 is not possible without DNA. This CDR3 contains 15 residues. Germline values: CDR1 LGHDT, CDR2 YNNKEL (reference sequence). The CDR3 loop is CASSLPTSGIFEQYF.

The genes are TRBV5-1 and TRBJ1-2. The CDR3 is 13 residues long. Germline-derived CDR1 and CDR2 are SGHRS and YFSETQ. This CDR3 reads CASRTDQNYGYTF.

This chain links TRBV5-1 with TRBJ1-2; TCRdb's D gene call, TRBD1, goes unchecked for lack of DNA. The CDR3 has 14 amino acids. Germline V gives CDR1 SGHRS, CDR2 YFSETQ. The CDR3 sequence is CASSLVSDMRGYTF.

This chain links TRBV19 with TRBJ2-7; the TCRdb D gene call, TRBD1, has no DNA to confirm it. The CDR3 loop spans 13 amino acids. Germline-derived CDR1 and CDR2 are LNHDA and SQIVND (reference sequence). The CDR3 here is CASSRTGGREQYF.

V is TRBV27 and J is TRBJ2-6; TCRdb proposes TRBD1, but this gene call is untestable without DNA. Germline CDR1 is MNHEY and CDR2 is SMNVEV (reference sequence). CDR3 size: 18 residues. CDR3 sequence: CASSLIGQGLSGANVLTF. The variable domain in full, completed from reference TRBV27 and TRBJ2-6, reads EAQVTQNPRYLITVTGKKLTVTCSQNMNHEYMSWYRQDPGLGLRQIYYSMNVEVTDKGDVPEGYKVSRKEKRNFPLILESPSPNQTSLYFCASSLIGQGLSGANVLTFGAGSRLTVL.

The chain employs TRBV20-1 and TRBJ1-5; TCRdb outputs TRBD1, but without DNA this stays unchecked. Germline V CDR1 and CDR2: DFQATT, SNEGSKA (reference sequence). The CDR3 has 17 amino acids. The CDR3 region is CSARRETGGYSNQPQHF.

The rearrangement uses TRBV20-1 and TRBJ2-2; as DNA is missing, the TRBD1 call by TCRdb cannot be tested. This CDR3 region has 15 residues. The germline gives CDR1 DFQATT, CDR2 SNEGSKA (reference sequence). CDR3 residues: CSAPSSRGNTGELFF.

This rearrangement joins TRBV7-9 to TRBJ2-7. Germline CDR1 and CDR2: SEHNR and FQNEAQ (reference sequence). CDR3 length: 14 amino acids. The CDR3: CASSGRTEPYEQYF.

The V gene is TRBV28, the J gene TRBJ1-6; without DNA, the TCRdb call of TRBD1 cannot be checked. CDR1 and CDR2 (germline): MDHEN, SYDVKM. CDR3 length: 16 amino acids. CDR3 sequence reads: CASSDRSAVVKSPLHF.

This chain uses TRBV9 with TRBJ2-2; TCRdb's D gene call, TRBD2, goes unchecked for lack of DNA. The CDR3 covers 19 residues. Germline CDR1 SGDLS, CDR2 YYNGEE. The CDR3 here is CASSVGLAGSSTSTGELFF.

This chain uses TRBV6-5 with TRBJ2-2. The CDR3 totals 14 residues. CDR1 is MNHEY and CDR2 is SVGAGI in the germline V gene. The chain's CDR3 is CASSYPKEPGELFF.

The V call is TRBV12-3 or TRBV12-4, the J call TRBJ2-2; checking the TCRdb D call of TRBD1 is not possible without DNA. The CDR3 covers 15 residues. The CDR3 here is CASSLSTGGTGELFF.

CDR3 loop: CASSQPGVNNEQFF. The V and J genes are TRBV4-2 and TRBJ2-1; absent DNA, TCRdb's TRBD1 call cannot be checked. Germline CDR1 reads LGHNA; CDR2 reads YNFKEQ. The CDR3 runs to 14 residues.

This sequence joins TRBV21-1 and TRBJ2-5; TCRdb reports TRBD2, a call that lacks DNA to check it against. TRBV21-1 is a pseudogene locus. This CDR3 contains 18 residues. The chain's CDR3 is CASSPHLLAGHFQETQYF.

The CDR3 protein is CASSYSWAGGNEQFF. The rearrangement joins TRBV6-2 or TRBV6-3 to TRBJ2-1; TCRdb indicates TRBD2, and absent DNA this call remains unverified. Germline V gene sequence: CDR1 MNHEY, CDR2 SVGEGT. The CDR3 totals 15 residues.

The CDR3 sequence: CASSSVAGPHNEQFF. This chain uses TRBV6-5 with TRBJ2-1. The germline gives CDR1 MNHEY, CDR2 SVGAGI. This CDR3 has 15 amino acids.

The chain links TRBV20-1 to TRBJ2-7; TCRdb outputs TRBD2, but without DNA this stays unchecked. Per the germline V gene, CDR1 is DFQATT and CDR2 is SNEGSKA (reference sequence). The CDR3 is 16 residues long. CDR3: CSASGSDTSGRGEQYF.

V gene TRBV19 combines with J gene TRBJ1-6; TCRdb proposes TRBD1, but this gene call is untestable without DNA. Germline V lookup: CDR1 LNHDA, CDR2 SQIVND (reference sequence). The CDR3 length is 13 residues. CDR3 residues: CATAGTVNSPLHF.

This rearrangement joins TRBV5-1 to TRBJ1-5; TCRdb proposes TRBD1, but this gene call is untestable without DNA. Germline CDR1 is SGHRS and CDR2 is YFSETQ. This CDR3 has 15 amino acids. CDR3: CASSWWQGANQPQHF.

The chain employs TRBV6-5 and TRBJ2-6; TCRdb reports TRBD1, a call that lacks DNA to check it against. This CDR3 contains 18 residues. From germline, CDR1 is MNHEY and CDR2 SVGAGI. CDR3 sequence: CASSNRGTGGSGANVLTF.

The chain joins TRBV20-1 to TRBJ2-1; TCRdb selects TRBD2, and the lack of DNA leaves this call unchecked. CDR1 and CDR2 (germline): DFQATT, SNEGSKA (reference sequence). This CDR3 spans 15 amino acids. CDR3: CSALSGTSSYNEQFF.

The rearrangement links TRBV30 to TRBJ2-3; TCRdb calls TRBD2, which cannot be checked without DNA. There are 15 residues in the CDR3. Germline loops: CDR1 GTSNPN, CDR2 SVGIG (reference sequence). The CDR3 sequence: CAWSGKGGGPDTQYF. Drawing the rest from reference TRBV30 and TRBJ2-3, the complete variable domain is SQTIHQWPATLVQPVGSPLSLECTVEGTSNPNLYWYRQAAGRGLQLLFYSVGIGQISSEVPQNLSASRPQDRQFILSSKKLLLSDSGFYLCAWSGKGGGPDTQYFGPGTRLTVL.

The CDR3 region is CASSELGTSGNTGELFF. The chain employs TRBV25-1 and TRBJ2-2; lacking DNA, the TRBD2 call made by TCRdb goes unchecked. From germline, CDR1 is MGHDK and CDR2 SYGVNS. The CDR3 covers 17 residues.

CDR3 region: CASSLLAGALDTQYF. V gene TRBV3-1 combines with J gene TRBJ2-3; the TCRdb call, TRBD2, lacks DNA for checking. CDR1 and CDR2 from the germline V gene are LGHDT and YNNKEL (reference sequence). The CDR3 consists of 15 residues.